Reported below is one T cell receptor beta chain. Its antigen has not been determined. Base qualities are not at hand, and no much larger clone is one base apart. RNA was extracted with the RNeasy kit and roughly 0.45 to 1 ug was reverse transcribed using random hexamers. The immunoSEQ multiplex PCR assay, covering 54 Vbeta and 13 Jbeta segments, was used to amplify TCR beta CDR3 regions. PCR amplification bias was corrected by using a synthetic template baseline for primer optimization and computational correction. The paper's data handling went like this. Reads were assigned to V, D and J genes according to IMGT and analyzed in immunoSEQ Analyzer, with only productive sequences retained. Clonality was calculated as one minus the Shannon entropy normalized by log2 of the number of productive unique sequences. For each patient and control, public and private clones were evaluated within the 100 most prevalent clones. Susac-specific clones were defined as absent from healthy and MS cohorts, around 970 published viral clones and other ImmuneACCESS disease sequences. TCRdb reprocessing: public reads trimmed at Q25 with fastp, clones called with MiXCR, in-frame beta chains kept. Every distinct CDR3 protein forms one entry, paired with its most common genes and DNA. The V and J calls come from TCRdb's annotation, not from the publication. This sample lists tens of thousands of distinct CDR3 sequences; 95% to 97% were detected once. Jointly, the top ten make up about 0.65% of the sample.

High-throughput TCR beta sequencing profiled peripheral blood CD8+ and CD4+ T cells from healthy donors, Susac syndrome patients and multiple sclerosis patients. The Susac syndrome patients fulfilled recently defined diagnostic criteria for either definite or probable disease. Bulk CD8+ and CD4+ T cells were purified by magnetic negative isolation, whereas CD8+ TEMRA cells were enriched by FACS. Blood was collected in EDTA tubes and processed within 24 hours, with PBMCs isolated through density gradient centrifugation. PBMCs intended for TCR sequencing were cryopreserved in liquid nitrogen and thawed later in a water bath at 37 degrees C. Purity of sorted or isolated CD4+, CD8+ and CD8+ TEMRA cells was at least 90%. The data stem from a study of CD8 T cells in Susac syndrome (dated by TCRdb to about 2019). Background on the whole study: Of the Susac syndrome patients who were sequenced, about 6 had clinically active disease and roughly eight were in clinical remission. Susac syndrome patients were therapy-naive, on corticosteroids (some also receiving IVIg), or on IVIg alone at blood withdrawal. Repertoire sequencing was used to test whether CD8+ T cell activation and differentiation in Susac syndrome was antigen driven. The clonality of the CD8+ T cell repertoire was compared across 11 to 12 healthy donors, about 14 Susac syndrome patients and around 16 multiple sclerosis patients. Summary of the overall study and its limitations: The TCR sequencing and HLA analysis was acknowledged to have included a relatively small number of individuals. Looking at Susac-specific public clones, the researchers identified approximately 15 in the total CD8+ repertoire and four or five in the CD8+ TEMRA repertoire. Clonal expansion was seen in Susac syndrome CD8+ repertoires, peaking in CD8+ TEMRA cells and being greater in clinically active patients than in remitting ones.

Trimming at the junction amounts to 0 bases on V and 7 bases on J, and the germline ends lie 13 bases apart. For CDR1 and CDR2, the germline V gene (reference sequence) lists GTSNPN and SVGIG. The CDR3 measures 13 amino acids from cysteine to phenylalanine. Of the read, only the CDR3 DNA is kept; its 39 bases are in frame from base 1. The receptor was isolated from a human donor with Susac syndrome. The chain couples TRBV30 to TRBJ2-7; confidence is insufficient to name the D gene. The sequenced sample consisted of CD8+ T cells from PBMCs. The CDR3 reads CAWSVIGISEQYF. The DNA sequence reads TGTGCCTGGAGTGTAATAGGGATCAGTGAGCAGTACTTC. The full variable domain, completed from the reference TRBV30 and TRBJ2-7 proteins outside the CDR3, reads SQTIHQWPATLVQPVGSPLSLECTVEGTSNPNLYWYRQAAGRGLQLLFYSVGIGQISSEVPQNLSASRPQDRQFILSSKKLLLSDSGFYLCAWSVIGISEQYFGPGTRLTVT.